This TCR beta chain stems from a study of blood T cell repertoires in COVID-19. Overall study context: In each case, the material was cDNA or gDNA derived from T cells, B-cell-depleted T cells, or PBMCs.

Method: immunoSEQ multiplex PCR; TCRdb's copy keeps in-frame clones and lacks some. This sample has about 190,000 clones, with under 90% found just once. The germline V gene has CDR1 SGHRS and CDR2 YFSETQ. The germline V and J ends were trimmed by 5 bases and 1 base, with 15 bases remaining between them. CDR3 length: 15 residues. Material for sequencing was peripheral blood. This TCR derives from a middle-aged man with acute or convalescent COVID-19. The chain carries TRBV5-1 and TRBJ1-1; tentative D call: TRBD1 (5 bases). The DNA of the CDR3 is TGCGCCAGCAGACCTGAGACAGTAGGGAACACTGAAGCTTTCTTT. It codes for CASRPETVGNTEAFF.